The rows below give T cell receptor beta chains drawn from one sample of a study of cytomegalovirus exposure and HLA in healthy donors. Data came from immunoSEQ multiplex PCR; TCRdb stores just in-frame clones and leaves some out. The repertoire consists of tens of thousands of clones, with approximately 96% occurring once and the leading ten covering 1.4%. Input material: PBMCs. The receptors come from a man between 18 and 29 years old in good health and CMV-seropositive. Both conserved end residues are part of each CDR3. A D gene is named only where the DNA matches it firmly. The size field is filled for only some rows; it gives once, few, many or a size class.

d_call	j_call	v_call	clone_size	cdr3_length	cdr3_aa	cdr3_nt
TRBD1	TRBJ2-1	TRBV15	.	15	CATSRGRGSYNEQFF	TGTGCCACCAGCCGGGGCAGGGGGTCCTACAATGAGCAGTTCTTC
.	TRBJ1-2	TRBV6-4	.	13	CASSDSGSYGYTF	TGTGCCAGCAGTGACTCGGGCTCCTATGGCTACACCTTC
.	TRBJ1-4	TRBV15	.	14	CATSRGGVYEKLFF	TGTGCCACCAGCAGAGGGGGGGTCTATGAAAAACTGTTTTTT
TRBD1	TRBJ1-1	TRBV5-5	.	13	CASSTQGGTEAFF	TGTGCCAGCAGCACGCAGGGGGGTACTGAAGCTTTCTTT
.	TRBJ1-3	TRBV6-6	once	14	CASSYGNSGNTIYF	TGTGCCAGCAGTTACGGCAACTCTGGAAACACCATATATTTT
TRBD1	TRBJ2-5	TRBV18	.	15	CASSPRTDRGETQYF	TGTGCCAGCTCACCACGGACAGACAGGGGGGAGACCCAGTACTTC
TRBD1	TRBJ1-6	TRBV2	.	12	CASSTGESPLHF	TGTGCCAGCAGTACAGGGGAATCACCCCTCCACTTT
TRBD1	TRBJ1-2	TRBV6-5	.	15	CASRRQGQGNYGYTF	TGTGCCAGCAGGAGACAGGGACAGGGGAACTATGGCTACACCTTC
.	TRBJ2-5	TRBV29-1	.	12	CSVVHREETQYF	TGCAGCGTTGTTCACAGGGAAGAGACCCAGTACTTC
TRBD2	TRBJ2-3	TRBV10-3	.	15	CAISDQRGRTDTQYF	TGTGCCATCAGTGACCAGCGGGGGCGCACAGATACGCAGTATTTT
TRBD2	TRBJ2-1	TRBV29-1	.	14	CSAPPSGSYNEQFF	TGCAGCGCCCCCCCTAGCGGCTCCTACAATGAGCAGTTCTTC
TRBD2	TRBJ2-3	TRBV10-3	.	16	CAISESTAGRTDTQYF	TGTGCCATCAGTGAGTCTACAGCGGGGCGCACAGATACGCAGTATTTT
.	TRBJ2-7	TRBV2	.	14	CASSDQGTNYEQYF	TGTGCCAGCAGTGACCAGGGAACTAACTACGAGCAGTACTTC
.	TRBJ2-7	TRBV4-1	.	13	CASSQDRGSEQYF	TGCGCCAGCAGCCAAGATAGGGGTTCCGAGCAGTACTTC
.	TRBJ1-5	TRBV7-9	.	13	CASSLIGSQPQHF	TGTGCCAGCAGCTTAATCGGTTCTCAGCCCCAGCATTTT
TRBD1	TRBJ2-1	TRBV5-1	.	15	CASSSGTGLYNEQFF	TGCGCCAGCAGCTCCGGGACAGGTCTTTACAATGAGCAGTTCTTC
TRBD1	TRBJ1-1	TRBV6-5	few	14	CASGKAGGNTEAFF	TGTGCCAGCGGAAAAGCAGGGGGCAACACTGAAGCTTTCTTT
.	TRBJ2-1	TRBV21-1	many	15	CASSKGAGSYNEQFF	TGTGCCAGCAGCAAAGGAGCGGGGTCCTACAATGAGCAGTTCTTC
.	TRBJ1-2	TRBV29-1	.	14	CSVEGGAQLDGYTF	TGCAGCGTTGAAGGTGGGGCGCAGTTGGATGGCTACACCTTC
.	TRBJ2-7	TRBV20-1	.	10	CSVRGNEQYF	TGCAGTGTAAGGGGTAACGAGCAGTACTTC
TRBD1	TRBJ1-2	TRBV28	.	16	CASSLYPGTGDYGYTF	TGTGCCAGCAGTTTATACCCGGGGACAGGGGATTACGGCTACACCTTC
.	TRBJ1-2	TRBV9	.	13	CASSSDRRRGYTF	TGTGCCAGCAGCTCCGACAGGAGAAGAGGCTACACCTTC
TRBD1	TRBJ1-1	TRBV6-6	.	15	CASSPQTGGNTEAFF	TGTGCCAGCAGTCCCCAGACAGGGGGGAACACTGAAGCTTTCTTT
TRBD1	TRBJ2-3	TRBV9	.	15	CASSVRQGATDTQYF	TGTGCCAGCAGCGTTCGACAGGGGGCTACAGATACGCAGTATTTT
.	TRBJ1-2	TRBV5-4	.	16	CASSRSGGQRGYGYTF	TGTGCCAGCAGCCGATCGGGCGGACAGAGGGGGTATGGCTACACCTTC
TRBD2	TRBJ2-5	TRBV5-4	.	14	CASSHLAGQETQYF	TGTGCCAGCAGCCACTTAGCGGGCCAAGAGACCCAGTACTTC
.	TRBJ2-7	TRBV4-1	.	15	CASSLRGGAYDEQYF	TGCGCCAGCAGCCTGAGGGGGGGGGCTTACGACGAGCAGTACTTC
TRBD1	TRBJ1-1	TRBV27	.	16	CASSSPDRGPYTEAFF	TGTGCCAGCAGTTCACCCGACAGGGGGCCGTACACTGAAGCTTTCTTT
TRBD1	TRBJ1-1	TRBV2	.	16	CASSEFSGGQGTKAFF	TGTGCCAGCAGTGAATTTTCAGGCGGACAGGGAACAAAAGCTTTCTTT
.	TRBJ1-4	TRBV15	.	16	CATSRDFAGVEEKLFF	TGTGCCACCAGCAGAGATTTCGCAGGGGTGGAGGAAAAACTGTTTTTT
.	TRBJ2-3	TRBV28	.	18	CASSPVAGFGTSTDTQYF	TGTGCCAGCAGTCCTGTCGCGGGATTTGGTACTAGCACAGATACGCAGTATTTT
.	TRBJ2-7	TRBV6-1	.	14	CASSEGGPPYEQYF	TGTGCCAGCAGTGAAGGTGGCCCGCCCTACGAGCAGTACTTC
.	TRBJ2-2	TRBV27	.	15	CASSRAAIATGELFF	TGTGCCAGCAGTAGAGCGGCCATAGCCACCGGGGAGCTGTTTTTT
TRBD1	TRBJ2-5	TRBV19	.	14	CASSITGARETQYF	TGTGCCAGTAGTATCACAGGGGCGAGGGAGACCCAGTACTTC
.	TRBJ2-7	TRBV5-1	few	11	CASSLGYEQYF	TGCGCCAGCAGCCTAGGTTACGAGCAGTACTTC
.	TRBJ1-1	TRBV7-9	.	13	CASMISGHSEAFF	TGTGCCAGCATGATCTCGGGACACTCTGAAGCTTTCTTT
TRBD1	TRBJ2-3	TRBV29-1	.	15	CSVGVSGGVTDTQYF	TGCAGCGTGGGGGTATCAGGGGGAGTGACAGATACGCAGTATTTT
.	TRBJ2-1	TRBV4-1	.	16	CASSQTGLLSYNEQFF	TGCGCCAGCAGCCAAACGGGACTCCTCTCCTACAATGAGCAGTTCTTC
.	TRBJ2-1	TRBV9	.	14	CASSASANYNEQFF	TGTGCCAGTAGTGCTAGCGCTAACTACAATGAGCAGTTCTTC
.	TRBJ1-1	TRBV4-2	.	12	CASSQVEREAFF	TGTGCCAGCAGCCAAGTAGAGAGAGAAGCTTTCTTT
TRBD1	TRBJ2-3	TRBV5-1	.	14	CASSPRQGADTQYF	TGCGCCAGCAGCCCAAGACAGGGGGCCGATACGCAGTATTTT
.	TRBJ1-3	TRBV7-3	.	13	CASSPPAGNTIYF	TGTGCCAGCAGCCCTCCGGCTGGAAACACCATATATTTT
TRBD1	TRBJ2-5	TRBV6-5	once	16	CASSYNDRGHGETQYF	TGTGCCAGCAGTTACAACGACAGGGGGCACGGGGAGACCCAGTACTTC
.	TRBJ2-2	TRBV7-6	.	15	CASSSWRSNTGELFF	TGTGCCAGCAGTTCTTGGAGGTCGAACACCGGGGAGCTGTTTTTT
.	TRBJ2-7	TRBV5-6	.	13	CTSSLVGPYEQYF	TGTACCAGCAGCTTGGTGGGGCCGTACGAGCAGTACTTC
.	TRBJ2-7	TRBV29-1	.	14	CSVEGKGGAYEQYF	TGCAGCGTTGAAGGGAAGGGGGGGGCCTACGAGCAGTACTTC
.	TRBJ1-1	TRBV30	.	15	CAWSLPGRDYTEAFF	TGTGCCTGGAGTTTACCTGGGAGGGATTACACTGAAGCTTTCTTT
TRBD1	TRBJ1-2	TRBV15	.	16	CATSRDRGRANYGYTF	TGTGCCACCAGCAGGGACAGGGGGCGAGCTAACTATGGCTACACCTTC
.	TRBJ1-3	TRBV13	.	16	CASSLGLGAGGNTIYF	TGTGCCAGCAGCTTGGGATTGGGGGCAGGTGGAAACACCATATATTTT
TRBD1	TRBJ2-5	TRBV15	.	16	CATSRGDRATGETQYF	TGTGCCACCAGCAGAGGGGACAGGGCTACAGGGGAGACCCAGTACTTC
.	TRBJ1-2	TRBV29-1	.	13	CSVEPGNGYGYTF	TGCAGCGTTGAACCGGGGAACGGCTATGGCTACACCTTC
TRBD1	TRBJ2-7	TRBV2	.	13	CASKGTGGYEQYF	TGTGCCAGCAAAGGGACAGGGGGTTACGAGCAGTACTTC
.	TRBJ2-1	TRBV19	.	17	CASSKGLTPGYYNEQFF	TGTGCCAGTAGTAAGGGACTCACACCGGGATATTACAATGAGCAGTTCTTC
TRBD2	TRBJ2-2	TRBV19	.	20	CASSPIGNGLPTGGLGELFF	TGTGCCAGTAGTCCCATTGGGAACGGACTCCCTACGGGGGGGCTGGGGGAGCTGTTTTTT
TRBD2	TRBJ2-7	TRBV2	few	13	CASGGGPSYEQYF	TGTGCCAGCGGCGGGGGACCCTCCTACGAGCAGTACTTC
TRBD2	TRBJ2-7	TRBV11-2	.	14	CASSLAGGGLEQYF	TGTGCCAGCAGCTTAGCAGGCGGGGGGCTCGAGCAGTACTTC
.	TRBJ2-5	TRBV6-6	.	15	CASSYDRGGQETQYF	TGTGCCAGCAGTTACGATCGGGGAGGCCAAGAGACCCAGTACTTC